The following is a T cell receptor (beta chain) sequence with its context. Antigen specificity is unknown. This sample was taken from a study of T cells after yellow fever vaccination. Study findings and constraints: A small share of clonotypes appeared in both CD4 and CD8 compartments.

For TCR, cDNA came from 5'RACE template switching, which added a universal primer site and UMIs. TCRdb reprocessed the 5' RACE reads via MiXCR and lists one record per CDR3 protein. The table has roughly 400,000 distinct CDR3 sequences, around 19% seen once. The J segment lost 4 bases and the V segment lost 5 bases, leaving 5 bases of the junction unmatched. The CDR3 contains 15 residues. The V gene's germline CDR1 is MNHEY and CDR2 SMNVEV (reference sequence). The source was PBMCs, collected before the yellow fever booster vaccination. The chain couples TRBV27 to TRBJ1-4; 9 bases are shared with TRBD1. This clonotype originated in a man aged 18 to 29 who received the YFV17D yellow fever vaccine. The CDR3 nucleotides read TGTGCCAGCAGTACGGGACAGGGCGGTAATGAAAAACTGTTTTTT. Translating it yields CASSTGQGGNEKLFF.